This T cell receptor beta chain was sequenced during a study of blood T cell repertoires in COVID-19. Whole-study context: Donors in the United States, Italy and Spain gave samples during acute or convalescent COVID-19.

CDR3 length: 16 amino acids. The authors' processing: Amplification from reference gene primers served as the basis for estimated nucleated cell counts. The data were produced by immunoSEQ multiplex PCR, yet TCRdb's version contains in-frame clones alone and is incomplete. V and J calls and clone size are copied from that table; D and trimming were computed from the DNA. Among 290,000 or so clones listed, roughly 85% were seen once. This clone was detected only a few times. Specimen: peripheral blood. This TCR was sampled from a man aged 45-65 years with active or convalescent COVID-19. The chain links TRBV21-1 to TRBJ2-7; the DNA was not compared with TRBD2, the D call given in the table. TRBV21-1 is recorded as a pseudogene. In nucleotides, the CDR3 is TGTGCCAGCAGCAAGACTTTTGGCGGAGGAGTCTACGAGCAGTACTTC. Protein product: CASSKTFGGGVYEQYF.